This TCR beta chain was recovered during a study of blood T cell repertoires in COVID-19. Across the whole study: Sites across the United States, Italy and Spain contributed samples from acute and convalescent COVID-19. Nucleic acid was either cDNA or gDNA, and it came from T cells, B-cell-depleted T cells, or PBMCs.

Followed longitudinally, the Seattle patients had been enrolled during active infection. Data came from immunoSEQ multiplex PCR; TCRdb stores just in-frame clones and leaves some out. The top ten clones hold under 7.5% of a sample with about 160,000 clones, approximately 85% of them seen once. The clonotype comes from a man older than 75 with COVID-19, enrolled during active disease. The sample was peripheral blood.

This CDR3 reads CAISEEDRESDVGDEQFF. The CDR3, as DNA: TGTGCCATCAGTGAAGAGGACAGGGAATCGGACGTTGGCGATGAGCAGTTCTTC. The chain employs TRBV10-3 and TRBJ2-1; TRBD1 agrees at 8 bases. CDR1 and CDR2 (germline): ENHRY, SYGVKD. The CDR3 sequence is 18 residues long. The V segment lost 3 bases and the J segment 8 bases; nucleotides outside the gene matches: 18.